The 10 T cell receptor beta chains below come from one sample, sequenced in a study of type 1 regulatory T cells. Their antigens remain unidentified. TCRdb reanalysed the reads using MiXCR and keeps one entry per CDR3 protein. The sample lists a few thousand distinct CDR3 sequences, 27% occurring once. Source material: cultured T cells, either the whole culture or a sorted T cell fraction (not recorded which). Subset: Tr1-enriched cell product generated in vitro against host alloantigens. These receptors originate from a human donor in good health.

The CDR3 here is CASSIRDRAVEEYF. The CDR3 region has the DNA TGTGCCAGCAGCATCCGGGACCGTGCGGTTGAGGAGTACTTC. This chain links TRBV2 with TRBJ2-7; either TRBD1 or TRBD2 may fit D (5 bases each). CDR1 is SNHLY and CDR2 is FYNNEI in the germline V gene. The V gene lost 6 bases and the J gene lost 11 bases, with 23 bases spanning the gap. The CDR3 length is 14 residues. Looking up the rest from reference TRBV2 and TRBJ2-7 gives the full variable domain: EPEVTQTPSHQVTQMGQEVILRCVPISNHLYFYWYRQILGQKVEFLVSFYNNEISEKSEIFDDQFSVERPDGSNFTLKIRSTKLEDSAMYFCASSIRDRAVEEYFGPGTRLTVT.

This clonotype was observed a handful of times. CDR3 in DNA: TGTGCCAGCAGCGGGGCTAGCGGGAGGACCGGGGAGCTGTTTTTT. Translation gives CASSGASGRTGELFF. The chain employs TRBV5-4 and TRBJ2-2; 11 nucleotides align to TRBD2. Germline V CDR1 and CDR2: SGHNT, YYREEE (reference sequence). This CDR3 comprises 15 residues. V was clipped by 4 bases and J by 5 bases; unmatched bases: 4.

This clonotype is judged medium-sized. The rearrangement links TRBV4-2 to TRBJ1-5; unclear D gene. This CDR3 contains 13 residues. V dropped 1 base and J dropped 8 bases, with 9 bases sitting between them. Germline V gene lookup returns CDR1 LGHNA and CDR2 YNFKEQ. CDR3 bases: TGTGCCAGCAGCCAAGGACCCCCGGAGCCCCAGCATTTT. Translated, it gives CASSQGPPEPQHF.

Within the sample, this clonotype is medium-sized. This chain links TRBV27 with TRBJ2-7; the match to TRBD1 covers 9 bases. The length of the CDR3 is 15 residues. Germline values: CDR1 MNHEY, CDR2 SMNVEV (reference sequence). Trimming cost V 3 bases and J 3 bases; bases outside gene matches: 6. CDR3 bases: TGTGCCAGCAGTTTCAACAGGGGGCCGAACTACGAGCAGTACTTC. It encodes CASSFNRGPNYEQYF.

Relative to its sample, this clonotype is medium-sized (0.01 to 0.1%). V gene TRBV18 combines with J gene TRBJ2-7; possibly TRBD1 for D (7 bases). The CDR3 length is 15 residues. The V gene's germline CDR1 is KGHSH and CDR2 LQKENI. V lost 2 bases to trimming and J lost 1 base, with 12 bases between them. The CDR3 reads CASSPGGTVSYEQYF. CDR3 sequence (DNA): TGTGCCAGCTCACCAGGGGGGACAGTGTCCTACGAGCAGTACTTC.

The rearrangement joins TRBV5-1 to TRBJ2-1; TRBD2 might be the D (6 bases). This CDR3 is built from 15 residues. From germline, CDR1 is SGHRS and CDR2 YFSETQ. Trimming left V 1 base short and J 3 bases short, with 11 bases between. CDR3 coding DNA: TGCGCCAGCAGCTTGCGCGCGGGGTTCTACAATGAGCAGTTCTTC. This encodes CASSLRAGFYNEQFF.

This clonotype was counted at least ten times. The chain links TRBV6-1 to TRBJ2-1, with 10 bases lining up with TRBD1. V lost 7 bases and J lost 8; bases outside the gene matches: 17. The CDR3 is 17 amino acids. Germline loops: CDR1 MNHNS, CDR2 SASEGT. CDR3 sequence: CASNFPRGQGIFYEQFF. The DNA for the CDR3 is TGTGCCAGCAACTTTCCTCGGGGACAGGGGATTTTTTATGAGCAGTTCTTC.

Many counts were recorded for this clonotype. The chain's CDR3 is CASSPGQVAGNEKLFF. CDR3 coding DNA: TGTGCCAGCAGCCCGGGACAGGTTGCTGGTAATGAAAAACTGTTTTTT. The gene calls are TRBV5-4 and TRBJ1-4, with 8 bases fitting TRBD1. The CDR3 runs 16 residues. The germline V gene encodes CDR1 SGHNT and CDR2 YYREEE (reference sequence). V trimming: 4 bases; J trimming: 4 bases; junction bases outside the gene matches: 9.

The chain carries TRBV5-1 and TRBJ2-7; 8 bases line up with TRBD1. Trimming cost V 6 bases and J 4 bases; bases outside gene matches: 9. Germline V gene lookup returns CDR1 SGHRS and CDR2 YFSETQ. The CDR3 extends over 14 amino acids. The CDR3 loop is CASMFGTGDYEQYF. In nucleotides, the CDR3 is TGCGCCAGCATGTTCGGGACAGGAGATTACGAGCAGTACTTC.

Sample share makes this clonotype medium-sized (0.01 to 0.1%). The V call is TRBV27, the J call TRBJ2-1, with TRBD2 matching 12 bases. Germline assignment: CDR1 MNHEY and CDR2 SMNVEV (reference sequence). This CDR3 spans 15 amino acids. With V trimmed by 5 bases and J by 6 bases, 5 bases remained unmatched. The CDR3 is CASSLGLAGSNEQFF. CDR3 nucleotides: TGTGCCAGCAGTCTAGGACTAGCGGGGTCCAATGAGCAGTTCTTC.